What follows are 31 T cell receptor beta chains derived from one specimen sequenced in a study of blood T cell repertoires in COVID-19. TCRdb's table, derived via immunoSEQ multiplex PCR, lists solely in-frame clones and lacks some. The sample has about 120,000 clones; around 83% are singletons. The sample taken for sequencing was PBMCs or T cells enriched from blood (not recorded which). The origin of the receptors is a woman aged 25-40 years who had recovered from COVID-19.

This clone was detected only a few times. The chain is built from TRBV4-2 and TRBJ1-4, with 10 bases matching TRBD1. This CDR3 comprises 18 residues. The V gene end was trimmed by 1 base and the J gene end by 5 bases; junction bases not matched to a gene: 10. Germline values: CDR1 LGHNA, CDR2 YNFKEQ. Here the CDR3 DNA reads TGTGCCAGCAGCCAAGTCTCTGGGACAGGGGTTTTAAATGAAAAACTGTTTTTT. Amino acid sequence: CASSQVSGTGVLNEKLFF.

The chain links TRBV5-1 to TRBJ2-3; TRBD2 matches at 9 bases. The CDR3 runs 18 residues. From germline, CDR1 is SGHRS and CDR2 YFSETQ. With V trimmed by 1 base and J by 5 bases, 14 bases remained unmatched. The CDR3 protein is CASSLTPLAGLTEDTQYF. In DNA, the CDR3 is TGCGCCAGCAGCTTGACTCCCCTAGCGGGACTCACCGAAGATACGCAGTATTTT.

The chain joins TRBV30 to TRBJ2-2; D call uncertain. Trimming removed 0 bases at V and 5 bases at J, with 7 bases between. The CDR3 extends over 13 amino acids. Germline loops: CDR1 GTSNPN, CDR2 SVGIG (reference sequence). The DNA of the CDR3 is TGTGCCTGGAGTGTACGAGAGACCGGGGAGCTGTTTTTT. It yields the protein CAWSVRETGELFF.

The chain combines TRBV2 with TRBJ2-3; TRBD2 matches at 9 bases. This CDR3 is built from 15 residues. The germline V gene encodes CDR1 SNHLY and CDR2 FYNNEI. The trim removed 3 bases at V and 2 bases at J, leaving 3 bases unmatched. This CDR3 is CASSETSGYTDTQYF. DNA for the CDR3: TGTGCCAGCAGTGAGACTAGCGGATACACAGATACGCAGTATTTT.

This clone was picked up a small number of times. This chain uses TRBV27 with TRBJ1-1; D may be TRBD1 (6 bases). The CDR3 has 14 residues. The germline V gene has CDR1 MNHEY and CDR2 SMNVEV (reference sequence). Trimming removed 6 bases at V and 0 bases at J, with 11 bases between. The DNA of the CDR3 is TGTGCCAGCAGCCAAACAGGGATGAACACTGAAGCTTTCTTT. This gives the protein CASSQTGMNTEAFF.

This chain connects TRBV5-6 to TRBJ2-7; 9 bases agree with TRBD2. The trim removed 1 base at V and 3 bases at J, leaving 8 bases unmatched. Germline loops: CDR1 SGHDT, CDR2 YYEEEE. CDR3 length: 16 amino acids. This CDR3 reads CASSLWTLAGYYEQYF. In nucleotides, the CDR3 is TGTGCCAGCAGCTTGTGGACCCTAGCGGGATACTACGAGCAGTACTTC.

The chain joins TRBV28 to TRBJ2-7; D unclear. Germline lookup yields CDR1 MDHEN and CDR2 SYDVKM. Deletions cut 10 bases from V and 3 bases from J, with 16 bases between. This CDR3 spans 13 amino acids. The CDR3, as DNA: TGTGCCACCACGGCGAGCCCTAGCTACGAGCAGTACTTC. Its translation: CATTASPSYEQYF.

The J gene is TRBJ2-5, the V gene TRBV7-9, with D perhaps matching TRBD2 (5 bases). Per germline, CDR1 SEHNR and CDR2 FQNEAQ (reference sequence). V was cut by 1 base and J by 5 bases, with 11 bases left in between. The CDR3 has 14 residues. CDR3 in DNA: TGTGCCAGCAGCTTAGTTCCTCAGCGGGAGACCCAGTACTTC. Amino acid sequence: CASSLVPQRETQYF.

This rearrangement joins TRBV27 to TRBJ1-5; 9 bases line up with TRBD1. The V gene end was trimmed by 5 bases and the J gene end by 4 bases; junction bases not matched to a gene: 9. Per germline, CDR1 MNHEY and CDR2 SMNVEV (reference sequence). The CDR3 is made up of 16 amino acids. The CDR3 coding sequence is TGTGCCAGCAGTACACGGACAGGGGCCGGGAATCAGCCCCAGCATTTT. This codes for CASSTRTGAGNQPQHF.

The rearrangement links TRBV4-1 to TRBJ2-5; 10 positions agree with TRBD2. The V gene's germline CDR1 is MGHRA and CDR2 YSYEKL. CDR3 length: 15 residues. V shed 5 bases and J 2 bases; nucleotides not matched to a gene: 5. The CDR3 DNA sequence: TGCGCCAGCAGCTGGACTAGCGGACCACAAGAGACCCAGTACTTC. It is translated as CASSWTSGPQETQYF.

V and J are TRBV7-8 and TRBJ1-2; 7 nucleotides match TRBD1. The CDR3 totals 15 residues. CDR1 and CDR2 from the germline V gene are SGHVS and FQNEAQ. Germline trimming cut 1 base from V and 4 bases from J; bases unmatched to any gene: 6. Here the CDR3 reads CASSLERGRGYGYTF. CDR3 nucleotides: TGTGCCAGCAGCTTAGAAAGGGGGCGCGGCTATGGCTACACCTTC. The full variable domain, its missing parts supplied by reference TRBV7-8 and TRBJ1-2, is GAGVSQSPRYKVAKRGQDVALRCDPISGHVSLFWYQQALGQGPEFLTYFQNEAQLDKSGLPSDRFFAERPEGSVSTLKIQRTQQEDSAVYLCASSLERGRGYGYTFGSGTRLTVV.

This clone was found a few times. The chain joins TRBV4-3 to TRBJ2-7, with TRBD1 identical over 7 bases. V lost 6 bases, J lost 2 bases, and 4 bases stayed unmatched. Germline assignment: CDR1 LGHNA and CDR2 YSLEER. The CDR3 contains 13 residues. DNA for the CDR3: TGCGCCAGCAGTCGGGACAGAGCCTACGAGCAGTACTTC. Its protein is CASSRDRAYEQYF.

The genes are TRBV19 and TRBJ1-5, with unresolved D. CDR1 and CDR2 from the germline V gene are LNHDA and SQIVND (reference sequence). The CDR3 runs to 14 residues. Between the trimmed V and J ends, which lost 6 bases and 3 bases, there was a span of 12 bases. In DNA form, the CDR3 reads TGTGCCAGTAGACCATACAGTCTCAATCAGCCCCAGCATTTT. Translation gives CASRPYSLNQPQHF.

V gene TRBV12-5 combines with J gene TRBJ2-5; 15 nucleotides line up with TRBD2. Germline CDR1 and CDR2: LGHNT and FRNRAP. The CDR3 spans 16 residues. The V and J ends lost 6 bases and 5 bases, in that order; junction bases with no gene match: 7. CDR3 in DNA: TGTGCTAGTGGCCCCGGACTAGCGGGAGGGAGGGAGACCCAGTACTTC. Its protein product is CASGPGLAGGRETQYF.

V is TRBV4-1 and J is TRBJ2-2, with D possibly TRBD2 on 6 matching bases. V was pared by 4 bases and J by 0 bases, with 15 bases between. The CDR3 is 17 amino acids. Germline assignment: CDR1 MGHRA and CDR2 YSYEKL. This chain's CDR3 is CASSRTAGGANTGELFF. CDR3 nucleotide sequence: TGCGCCAGCAGCCGTACTGCTGGAGGGGCGAACACCGGGGAGCTGTTTTTT.

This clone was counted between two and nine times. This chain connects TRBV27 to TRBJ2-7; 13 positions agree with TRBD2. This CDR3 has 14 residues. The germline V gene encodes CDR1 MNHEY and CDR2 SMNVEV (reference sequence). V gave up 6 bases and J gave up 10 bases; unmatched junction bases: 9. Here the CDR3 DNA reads TGTGCCAGCAGCCCCGGGACTAGCGGGATAGACCAGTACTTC. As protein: CASSPGTSGIDQYF.

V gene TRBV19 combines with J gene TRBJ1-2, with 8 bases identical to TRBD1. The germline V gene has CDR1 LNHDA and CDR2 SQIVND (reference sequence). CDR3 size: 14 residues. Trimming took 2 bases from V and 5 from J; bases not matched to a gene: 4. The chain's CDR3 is CASSIRDRFYGYTF. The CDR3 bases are TGTGCCAGTAGTATACGGGACAGGTTTTATGGCTACACCTTC.

The CDR3 DNA sequence: TGTGCCAGCACCCTGCTTAGGGGAGGCTATGGCTACACCTTC. Protein product: CASTLLRGGYGYTF. The chain uses TRBV2 and TRBJ1-2, with D possibly being TRBD1 (5 bases). Germline CDR1 is SNHLY and CDR2 is FYNNEI. Deletions cut 7 bases from V and 4 bases from J, with 16 bases between. The CDR3 runs 14 residues. The whole variable domain, filled in from reference TRBV2 and TRBJ1-2, reads EPEVTQTPSHQVTQMGQEVILRCVPISNHLYFYWYRQILGQKVEFLVSFYNNEISEKSEIFDDQFSVERPDGSNFTLKIRSTKLEDSAMYFCASTLLRGGYGYTFGSGTRLTVV.

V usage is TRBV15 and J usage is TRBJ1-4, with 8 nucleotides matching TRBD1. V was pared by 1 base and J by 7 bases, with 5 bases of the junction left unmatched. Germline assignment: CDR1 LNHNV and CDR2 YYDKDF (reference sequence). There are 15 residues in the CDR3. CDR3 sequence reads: CATSRAGTGSEKLFF. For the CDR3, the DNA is TGTGCCACCAGCAGAGCCGGGACAGGTAGTGAAAAACTGTTTTTT.

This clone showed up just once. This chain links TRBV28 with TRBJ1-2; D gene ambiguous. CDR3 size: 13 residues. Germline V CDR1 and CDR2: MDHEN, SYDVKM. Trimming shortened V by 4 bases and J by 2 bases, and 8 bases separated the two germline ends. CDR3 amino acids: CASSSSPNYGYTF. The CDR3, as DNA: TGTGCCAGCAGTTCCTCCCCCAACTATGGCTACACCTTC.

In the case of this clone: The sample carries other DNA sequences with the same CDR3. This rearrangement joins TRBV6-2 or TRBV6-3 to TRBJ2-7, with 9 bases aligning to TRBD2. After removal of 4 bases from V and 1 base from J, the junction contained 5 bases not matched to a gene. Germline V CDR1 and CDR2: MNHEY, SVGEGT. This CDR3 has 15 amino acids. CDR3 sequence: CASSSAGGGSYEQYF. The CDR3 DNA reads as TGTGCCAGCAGTTCGGCGGGAGGGGGATCCTACGAGCAGTACTTC.

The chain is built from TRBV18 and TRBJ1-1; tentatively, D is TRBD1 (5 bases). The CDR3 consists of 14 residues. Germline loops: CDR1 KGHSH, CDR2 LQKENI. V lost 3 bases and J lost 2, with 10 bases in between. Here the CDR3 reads CASSPLTVNTEAFF. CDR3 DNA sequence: TGTGCCAGCTCACCCTTGACAGTTAACACTGAAGCTTTCTTT.

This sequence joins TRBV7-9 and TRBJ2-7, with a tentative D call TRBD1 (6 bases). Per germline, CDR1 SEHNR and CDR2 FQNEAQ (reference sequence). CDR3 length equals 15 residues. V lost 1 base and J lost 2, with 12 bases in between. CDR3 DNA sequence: TGTGCCAGCAGCTTAGAGGGGGAGTGGCCCTACGAGCAGTACTTC. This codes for CASSLEGEWPYEQYF.

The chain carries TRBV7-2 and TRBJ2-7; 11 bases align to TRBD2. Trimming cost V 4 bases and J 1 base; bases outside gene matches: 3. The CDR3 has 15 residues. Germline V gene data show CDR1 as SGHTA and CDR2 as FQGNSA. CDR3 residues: CASSSGTSGSYEQYF. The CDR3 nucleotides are TGTGCCAGCAGCTCGGGGACTAGCGGTTCCTACGAGCAGTACTTC.

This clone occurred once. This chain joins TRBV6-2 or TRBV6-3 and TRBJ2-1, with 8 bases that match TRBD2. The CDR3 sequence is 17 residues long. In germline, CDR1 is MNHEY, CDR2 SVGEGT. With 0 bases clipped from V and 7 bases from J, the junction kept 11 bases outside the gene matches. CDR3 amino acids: CASSYSTSGLSINEQFF. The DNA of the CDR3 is TGTGCCAGCAGTTACTCCACTAGCGGACTGTCGATTAATGAGCAGTTCTTC.

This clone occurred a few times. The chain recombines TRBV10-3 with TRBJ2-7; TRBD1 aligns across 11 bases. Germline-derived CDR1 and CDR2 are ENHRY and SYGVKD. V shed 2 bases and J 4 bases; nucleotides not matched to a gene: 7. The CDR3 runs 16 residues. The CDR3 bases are TGTGCCATCAGTGAGCCCGGGACAGGGGGTGGGTACGAGCAGTACTTC. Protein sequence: CAISEPGTGGGYEQYF.

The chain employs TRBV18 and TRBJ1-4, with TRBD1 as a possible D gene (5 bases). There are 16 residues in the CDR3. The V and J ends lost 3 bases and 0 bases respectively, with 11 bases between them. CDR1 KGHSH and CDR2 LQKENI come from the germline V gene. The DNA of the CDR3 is TGTGCCAGCTCACCTTCGACAGCCACAACTAATGAAAAACTGTTTTTT. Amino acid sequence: CASSPSTATTNEKLFF.

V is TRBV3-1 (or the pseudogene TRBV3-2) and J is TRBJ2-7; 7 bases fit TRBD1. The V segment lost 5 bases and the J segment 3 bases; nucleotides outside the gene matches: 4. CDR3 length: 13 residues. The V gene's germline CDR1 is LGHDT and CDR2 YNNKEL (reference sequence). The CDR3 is CASSANRGYEQYF. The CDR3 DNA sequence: TGTGCCAGCAGCGCAAACAGGGGCTACGAGCAGTACTTC.

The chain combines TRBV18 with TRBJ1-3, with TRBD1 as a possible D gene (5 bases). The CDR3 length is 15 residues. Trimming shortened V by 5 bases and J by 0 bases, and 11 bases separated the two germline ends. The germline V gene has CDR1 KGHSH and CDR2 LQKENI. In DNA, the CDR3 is TGTGCCAGCTCATATACAGGCAACTCTGGAAACACCATATATTTT. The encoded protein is CASSYTGNSGNTIYF.

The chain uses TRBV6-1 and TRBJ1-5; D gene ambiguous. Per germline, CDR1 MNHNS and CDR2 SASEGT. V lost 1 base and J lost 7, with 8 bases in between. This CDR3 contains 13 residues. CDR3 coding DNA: TGTGCCAGCAGTGAAGTAGCGGGACAGCCCCAGCATTTT. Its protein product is CASSEVAGQPQHF.

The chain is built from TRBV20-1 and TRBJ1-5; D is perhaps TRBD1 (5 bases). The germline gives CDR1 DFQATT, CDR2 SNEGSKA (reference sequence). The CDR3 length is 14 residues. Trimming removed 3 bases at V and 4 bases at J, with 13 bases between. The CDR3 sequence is CSASLGGGNQPQHF. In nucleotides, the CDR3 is TGCAGTGCTAGTTTGGGGGGGGGAAATCAGCCCCAGCATTTT.